These T cell receptor beta chains were read from a single sample in a study of blood T cells in healthy people across ages. TCRdb reanalysed the 5' RACE reads using MiXCR and keeps one entry per CDR3 protein. The table has hundreds of thousands of distinct CDR3 sequences, 45% to 55% seen once. The sample comprised blood. The receptors originated from a man older than 75 in good health. Each CDR3 is given with its conserved first and last residue. A D gene is named only where the DNA matches it firmly. For some rows the clone size is stated as once, few or many, or as a class when expanded; others skip it.

j_call clone_size v_call d_call cdr3_aa cdr3_nt
TRBJ2-1 many TRBV5-1 TRBD2 CASSPGGGSYNEQFF TGTGCCAGCAGCCCGGGGGGGGGCTCCTACAATGAGCAGTTCTTC
TRBJ2-1 few TRBV10-3 TRBD2 CAISEAGAGRLYNEQFF TGTGCCATCAGTGAGGCGGGAGCGGGAAGGCTTTACAATGAGCAGTTCTTC
TRBJ2-3 - TRBV11-2 - CASSWHREPSTDTQYF TGTGCCAGCAGCTGGCACCGGGAACCTAGCACAGATACGCAGTATTTT
TRBJ2-1 few TRBV20-1 - CSARERNIGEQFF TGCAGTGCTAGAGAGCGGAACATCGGTGAGCAGTTCTTC
TRBJ1-1 once TRBV4-3 - CASSQDWGGASTEAFF TGCGCCAGCAGCCAAGATTGGGGGGGCGCGAGCACTGAAGCTTTCTTT
TRBJ2-1 - TRBV7-2 - CASRSLGGPYNEQFF TGTGCCAGCAGGTCTTTGGGAGGCCCCTACAATGAGCAGTTCTTC
TRBJ2-1 - TRBV7-2 TRBD1 CASSSGGQTYNEQFF TGTGCCAGCAGCTCTGGGGGACAGACCTACAATGAGCAGTTCTTC
TRBJ2-7 - TRBV20-1 TRBD2 CSVHLSGTYNEQYF TGCAGTGTCCATCTTAGCGGGACGTACAACGAGCAGTACTTC
TRBJ1-5 few TRBV7-2 TRBD1 CASSLMDRGQPQHF TGTGCCAGCAGCTTAATGGACAGGGGCCAGCCCCAGCATTTT
TRBJ2-3 few TRBV7-2 TRBD2 CASSTMGLAGDTQYF TGTGCCAGCAGCACCATGGGACTAGCAGGCGATACGCAGTATTTT
TRBJ1-5 - TRBV6-6 TRBD1 CAGSMTGASNQPQHF TGTGCCGGCAGTATGACAGGGGCGAGCAATCAGCCCCAGCATTTT
TRBJ2-4 - TRBV6-5 - CASSYGLAGNIQYF TGTGCCAGCAGTTACGGGCTAGCCGGAAACATTCAGTACTTC
TRBJ2-7 - TRBV11-2 - CASSFGGNSYNEQYF TGTGCCAGCAGCTTTGGGGGAAACTCCTACAATGAGCAGTACTTC
TRBJ2-1 - TRBV20-1 - CSARVSERYNEQFF TGCAGTGCTAGAGTCTCGGAGCGCTACAATGAGCAGTTCTTC
TRBJ2-7 - TRBV9 - CASNSDSRNEQYF TGTGCCAGCAACAGTGATTCTCGCAATGAGCAGTACTTC
TRBJ2-1 few TRBV14 - CASSQVIRTGEQFF TGTGCCAGCAGCCAAGTTATAAGAACTGGTGAGCAGTTCTTC
TRBJ1-5 - TRBV12-3/TRBV12-4 - CASSRNGQQPQHF TGTGCCAGCAGCCGAAATGGTCAGCAGCCCCAGCATTTT
TRBJ2-5 - TRBV4-3 TRBD2 CASSQLGTSGQETQYF TGCGCCAGCAGCCAGCTAGGGACTAGCGGGCAAGAGACCCAGTACTTC
TRBJ2-1 - TRBV27 TRBD2 CASSQDGITSDYNEQFF TGTGCCAGCAGTCAGGACGGGATAACTAGCGACTACAATGAGCAGTTCTTC
TRBJ2-7 few TRBV12-3/TRBV12-4 - CASSLALQVREQYF TGTGCCAGCAGTTTAGCCCTACAGGTCCGCGAGCAGTACTTC
TRBJ2-3 few TRBV5-1 TRBD2 CASSPGLAGGPTDTQYF TGCGCCAGCAGCCCGGGACTAGCGGGGGGCCCCACAGATACGCAGTATTTT
TRBJ1-5 - TRBV6-6 - CASSYGGRSYSNQPQHF TGTGCCAGCAGTTACGGGGGCAGAAGCTATAGCAATCAGCCCCAGCATTTT
TRBJ2-4 many TRBV5-1 - CASSGGGPKNIQYF TGCGCCAGCAGCGGAGGGGGACCCAAAAACATTCAGTACTTC
TRBJ2-7 few TRBV12-3/TRBV12-4 - CASLDGGSSYEQYF TGTGCCAGCCTCGACGGGGGTAGCTCCTACGAGCAGTACTTC
TRBJ2-7 - TRBV10-3 - CAISGSSYEQYF TGTGCCATCAGTGGGAGTTCTTACGAGCAGTACTTC
TRBJ1-1 few TRBV3-1 - CASSQGAVNTEAFF TGTGCCAGCAGCCAAGGGGCGGTGAACACTGAAGCTTTCTTT
TRBJ2-1 many TRBV7-9 - CASSGARGVYNEQFF TGTGCCAGCAGCGGGGCTAGGGGGGTATACAATGAGCAGTTCTTC